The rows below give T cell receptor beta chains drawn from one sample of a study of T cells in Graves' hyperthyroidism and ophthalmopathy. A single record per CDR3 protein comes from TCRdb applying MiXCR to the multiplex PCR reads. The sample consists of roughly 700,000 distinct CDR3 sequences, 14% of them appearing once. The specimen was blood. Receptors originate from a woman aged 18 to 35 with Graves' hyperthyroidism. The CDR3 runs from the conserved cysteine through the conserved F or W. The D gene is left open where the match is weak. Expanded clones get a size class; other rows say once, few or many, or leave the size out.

TGTGCCAGCACCACTACCTCCGCCTACGAGCAGTACTTC,CASTTTSAYEQYF,.,many,TRBJ2-7,TRBV7-2
TGTGCCAGCTCCCCCGGCTGGCGCCAGGCCTCGAACACCGGGGAGCTGTTTTTT,CASSPGWRQASNTGELFF,.,.,TRBJ2-2,TRBV18
TGCAGTGCTAGGCCGGGACTAGCGGCGAAAGGCCCCCCAGAGACCCAGTACTTC,CSARPGLAAKGPPETQYF,TRBD2,many,TRBJ2-5,TRBV20-1
TGTGCCAGCAGCTTATCTGGGACAGGGGCGGTTGAAGCTTTCTTT,CASSLSGTGAVEAFF,TRBD1,many,TRBJ1-1,TRBV7-9
TGCAGCGTTGAAGGTTGGGGGAACACTGAAGCTTTCTTT,CSVEGWGNTEAFF,.,.,TRBJ1-1,TRBV29-1
TGCAGTGCTAGCGCTCTCAGGGGTACTAATCAGCCCCAGCATTTT,CSASALRGTNQPQHF,.,.,TRBJ1-5,TRBV20-1
TGTGCCAGCAGCTTCGGATCCATGGATGAGCAGTTCTTC,CASSFGSMDEQFF,.,once,TRBJ2-1,TRBV7-2
TGTGCCAGCAGCTTAGCTAGCGGGAGGGCCTCCACCAATGAGCAGTTCTTC,CASSLASGRASTNEQFF,TRBD2,many,TRBJ2-1,TRBV7-9
TGTGCCACCAGCAGAGATCCCGGTAACTATGGCTACACCTTC,CATSRDPGNYGYTF,.,many,TRBJ1-2,TRBV15
TGTGCCAGCTCACTTAGGACTAGCGGGGCCTCCTACGAGCAGTACTTC,CASSLRTSGASYEQYF,TRBD2,.,TRBJ2-7,TRBV18
TGTGCCAGCAGTGAAATGGGGACAGGGGGTTTTGAGCAGTACTTC,CASSEMGTGGFEQYF,TRBD1,.,TRBJ2-7,TRBV6-1
TGTGCCAGCAGTTTGGAGGGAGGTCCCGTTTACAATGAGCAGTTCTTC,CASSLEGGPVYNEQFF,.,few,TRBJ2-1,TRBV27
TGTGCCAGCAGCTACGGACGGGAGTTCGAGCAGTACTTC,CASSYGREFEQYF,.,few,TRBJ2-7,TRBV6-2/TRBV6-3
TGCGCCAGCAGAGATGGGGGGTCCAACACTGAAGCTTTCTTT,CASRDGGSNTEAFF,.,.,TRBJ1-1,TRBV5-1
TGTGCCAGCAGCCGTGCCATGAGGACTGGGGCCTCCGAGCAGTACTTC,CASSRAMRTGASEQYF,.,many,TRBJ2-7,TRBV16
TGTGCCAGCAGTGCGGGCGGTAGCGGCCCTTCCTACGAGCAGTACTTC,CASSAGGSGPSYEQYF,.,many,TRBJ2-7,TRBV2
TGTGCCAGCAGTTTAGCGCACTGGGTGCCTGAAGCTTTCTTT,CASSLAHWVPEAFF,.,few,TRBJ1-1,TRBV12-3/TRBV12-4
TGTGCCAGCAGCAGAACAGGGCCCACCGGGGAGCTGTTTTTT,CASSRTGPTGELFF,.,few,TRBJ2-2,TRBV12-3/TRBV12-4
TGTGCCACCAACCCCCGGGACAGGGAAATTGCCGTCGCAGATACGCAGTATTTT,CATNPRDREIAVADTQYF,TRBD1,many,TRBJ2-3,TRBV24-1
TGTGCCAGCAGGGACTGGGGCGGGAATTACAATGAGCAGTTCTTC,CASRDWGGNYNEQFF,.,.,TRBJ2-1,TRBV6-1
TGTGCCACCAGCTTCAGAGGGACAGCTTATGGCTACACCTTC,CATSFRGTAYGYTF,TRBD1,.,TRBJ1-2,TRBV15
TGTGCCAGCACTGAGGCTAGCGGTTACAATGAGCAGTTCTTC,CASTEASGYNEQFF,TRBD2,many,TRBJ2-1,TRBV2
TGTGCCAGCAGCCTGGACGGAAACAATGAGCAGTTCTTC,CASSLDGNNEQFF,.,many,TRBJ2-1,TRBV11-3
TGTGCCAGTATAGCGGGAGGGAACGAGCAGTACTTC,CASIAGGNEQYF,TRBD2,.,TRBJ2-7,TRBV28
TGTGCCAGCAGTAGCGGGATGCCAGATACGCAGTATTTT,CASSSGMPDTQYF,TRBD2,many,TRBJ2-3,TRBV11-2
TGTGCCAGCAGCACCCGACTCTATTCCAATGAGCAGTTCTTC,CASSTRLYSNEQFF,.,once,TRBJ2-1,TRBV7-2
TGTGCCAGCAGCTCCGACCCATGGCCGGAGGTCATTCAGTACTTC,CASSSDPWPEVIQYF,.,many,TRBJ2-4,TRBV11-3
TGTGCCAGCAGCTGGAGTCCTCAACAGGGGGCTGGAGGCTACACCTTC,CASSWSPQQGAGGYTF,TRBD1,many,TRBJ1-2,TRBV13
TGTGCCAGCAGCCTTGACCGTGGTAGCGGGACAGGTGAGCAGTTCTTC,CASSLDRGSGTGEQFF,.,many,TRBJ2-1,TRBV7-9
TGTGCCAGCAGTTGGAGGACTAGCGACGAGACCCAGTACTTC,CASSWRTSDETQYF,TRBD2,many,TRBJ2-5,TRBV12-3/TRBV12-4
TGTGCCAGTAGTATAGGGGGGGGGATGGGGGAGCAGTACTTC,CASSIGGGMGEQYF,TRBD2,.,TRBJ2-7,TRBV19
TGCAGTGCTATCCCAGGGACGGGCTATGGCTACACCTTC,CSAIPGTGYGYTF,.,.,TRBJ1-2,TRBV20-1
TGCAGTGCTAGAAGGACTAGCGGTATACAGGAGACCCAGTACTTC,CSARRTSGIQETQYF,TRBD2,many,TRBJ2-5,TRBV20-1
TGTGCCAGTACCGACCGAGACAGGGGCTATGGCTACACCTTC,CASTDRDRGYGYTF,TRBD1,many,TRBJ1-2,TRBV12-3/TRBV12-4
TGTGCCAGCAGTCGACAGGGAATAGGAAATTCACCCCTCCACTTT,CASSRQGIGNSPLHF,TRBD1,many,TRBJ1-6,TRBV2
TGCAGCGTTGAGTATGACAGGGGATTAGGGGAGCAGTACTTC,CSVEYDRGLGEQYF,TRBD1,few,TRBJ2-7,TRBV29-1
TGTGCCTGGAGGTGGGGCGGGGGTAGCACAGATACGCAGTATTTT,CAWRWGGGSTDTQYF,TRBD2,many,TRBJ2-3,TRBV30
TGTGCCAGCAGTGAACGGAGGGGCTCTGGAAACACCATATATTTT,CASSERRGSGNTIYF,.,.,TRBJ1-3,TRBV6-1
TGTGCCAGCACCTCCCTTAGGACTAGCGGGAGCCTTTCTAATGAGCAGTTCTTC,CASTSLRTSGSLSNEQFF,TRBD2,many,TRBJ2-1,TRBV7-8
TGCGCCAGCAGCCAGGACAGGCCCGACGTTACTAATGAAAAACTGTTTTTT,CASSQDRPDVTNEKLFF,TRBD1,once,TRBJ1-4,TRBV4-1
TGCAGTGCTAGAGACTTCGGCAGGCCCTACGAGCAGTACTTC,CSARDFGRPYEQYF,.,many,TRBJ2-7,TRBV20-1